This T cell receptor beta chain was sequenced during a study of T cell changes during pregnancy in multiple sclerosis (dated by TCRdb to 2018 to 2020). Describing the broader study: The study examined how the T cell repertoire changed over the course of pregnancy in women with multiple sclerosis.

As to this clone: Its antigen remains unidentified. Base qualities are not at hand, and no much larger clone is one base apart.

The library was obtained by the immunoSEQ multiplex PCR assay. TCRdb holds this immuneACCESS table with in-frame rearrangements only. Some clones are missing; in checked studies, unresolved V genes explain under half, and the rest has no known cause. The sample table lists tens of thousands of clones, approximately 90% of them with a count of one. Together, the top ten hold around 1.6% of the sample. The germline V gene (reference sequence) specifies SEHNR as CDR1 and FQNEAQ as CDR2. Counted from cysteine to phenylalanine, this CDR3 has 13 amino acids. Only the CDR3 DNA is retained, 39 bases long and in frame from the first base. The junction carries 7 bases between V and J, which are trimmed by 1 base and 3 bases respectively.

Sequences were derived from peripheral blood, sampled in the first trimester of pregnancy. Here the chain combines TRBV7-9 and TRBJ2-7, with TRBD1 perhaps the D gene, on 6 matching bases. The source of this sequence is a female donor in good health, enrolled as a control in a pregnancy study. At the DNA level, the sequence is TGTGCCAGCAGCTTAGGGGGGCGCTACGAGCAGTACTTC. This gives the protein CASSLGGRYEQYF.